This T cell receptor beta chain was identified during a study of T-cell memory formation after mild COVID-19. Turning to the study itself: Across donors, TCR clusters were largely donor specific.

TCRdb analysed the 5' RACE reads with MiXCR anew, one entry per CDR3 protein. This table holds around 400,000 distinct CDR3 sequences, approximately 25% found once. Regarding the study as a whole: Among CD4+ contracting clones, most were CM and EM, and CD8+ ones EMRA. Pre-infection memory harbored some responding clones, suggesting cross-reactive memory joined. The study found balanced CD4/CD8 in clones contracting day 15 to 85 and a CD4+ lean in later expanders.

About this clonotype itself: The antigen remains undetermined.

The TCR sequence derives from an adult woman who had mild COVID-19 (a few samples of this study predate the infection). Cell type and time point are not known. Sequencing input: PBMCs or a T cell subset sorted from them (not recorded which).

The CDR3 loop reads CASSLARGRTGELFF. CDR3 coding DNA: TGTGCCAGCAGCTTAGCCAGGGGGCGTACCGGGGAGCTGTTTTTT. The V and J genes are TRBV7-2 and TRBJ2-2; TRBD1 matches 8 bases. In germline, CDR1 is SGHTA, CDR2 FQGNSA. The CDR3 runs to 15 residues. Losses at the gene ends were 0 bases for V and 5 bases for J; bases not matched to a gene: 2.